One sample yielded the 20 T cell receptor beta chains listed below, sequenced in a study of CD8 T cells in ankylosing spondylitis. TCRdb reprocessed the 5' RACE reads with MiXCR, giving one entry per CDR3 protein. The sample shows 210,000 or so distinct CDR3 sequences, 8.2% of them seen only once. Material: blood, either unsorted or a sorted T cell fraction (not recorded which). The source of these receptors is a female donor with ankylosing spondylitis or in good health (not recorded which).

This clonotype was observed a few times. V gene TRBV7-2 combines with J gene TRBJ1-2, with no clear D. The germline V gene encodes CDR1 SGHTA and CDR2 FQGNSA. The V gene lost 2 bases and the J gene lost 6 bases, with 4 bases spanning the gap. The CDR3 covers 11 residues. The CDR3 loop is CASSLYHGYTF. The CDR3 DNA sequence: TGTGCCAGCAGCTTATACCATGGCTACACCTTC.

This clonotype was seen ten or more times. The rearrangement uses TRBV12-3 or TRBV12-4 and TRBJ2-1; 7 bases are shared with TRBD2. This CDR3 comprises 15 residues. V gave up 0 bases and J gave up 8 bases; unmatched junction bases: 7. The CDR3 bases are TGTGCCAGCAGTTTAGCGGGAGGGCCCTCCGATGAGCAGTTCTTC. Protein sequence: CASSLAGGPSDEQFF.

The chain combines TRBV11-2 with TRBJ2-7; 7 nucleotides align to TRBD1. Looked up from germline, CDR1 is SGHAT and CDR2 is FQNNGV. V gave up 4 bases and J gave up 2 bases; unmatched junction bases: 11. This CDR3 comprises 16 residues. The chain's CDR3 is CASSSRTGMTAYEQYF. Here the CDR3 DNA reads TGTGCCAGCAGCTCTCGGACAGGAATGACTGCCTACGAGCAGTACTTC. The variable domain in full, completed from reference TRBV11-2 and TRBJ2-7, reads EAGVAQSPRYKIIEKRQSVAFWCNPISGHATLYWYQQILGQGPKLLIQFQNNGVVDDSQLPKDRFSAERLKGVDSTLKIQPAKLEDSAVYLCASSSRTGMTAYEQYFGPGTRLTVT.

This clonotype showed up many times. Here the CDR3 reads CASSPLSRGNTGELFF. The CDR3, as DNA: TGTGCCAGCAGCCCATTGTCGCGGGGAAACACCGGGGAGCTGTTTTTT. This chain links TRBV6-1 with TRBJ2-2; a possible D gene is TRBD2 (6 bases). Trimming left V 6 bases short and J 2 bases short, with 16 bases between. CDR1 MNHNS and CDR2 SASEGT come from the germline V gene. This CDR3 region has 16 residues.

This clonotype was counted ten times or more. The V and J genes are TRBV20-1 and TRBJ1-2; TRBD1 matches at 10 bases. V gave up 4 bases and J gave up 7 bases; unmatched junction bases: 3. The CDR3 runs 12 residues. The germline V gene encodes CDR1 DFQATT and CDR2 SNEGSKA (reference sequence). The CDR3 coding sequence is TGCAGTGCTAAGGGACAGGGGATTGGCTACACCTTC. It encodes CSAKGQGIGYTF.

The chain employs TRBV6-2 or TRBV6-3 and TRBJ1-5, with a possible D match to TRBD1 (6 bases). Germline CDR1 is MNHEY and CDR2 is SVGEGT. V gave up 4 bases and J gave up 2 bases, with 12 bases separating them. There are 15 residues in the CDR3. The CDR3 nucleotides are TGTGCCAGCAGTTCCACAGGGATTCGCAATCAGCCCCAGCATTTT. Its protein is CASSSTGIRNQPQHF.

This clonotype was recorded at least ten times. The chain carries TRBV29-1 and TRBJ1-2, with D possibly TRBD1 on 5 matching bases. The CDR3 covers 12 residues. V shed 3 bases and J shed 5 bases, with 10 bases lying between them. Per the germline V gene, CDR1 is SQVTM and CDR2 is ANQGSEA. CDR3 nucleotide sequence: TGCAGCGTTGATGCGGGGCTGTATGGCTACACCTTC. Its protein product is CSVDAGLYGYTF.

This clonotype has at least ten counts. The genes are TRBV29-1 and TRBJ1-2, with TRBD1 as a possible D gene (5 bases). The germline CDR1 and CDR2 sequences are SQVTM and ANQGSEA. This CDR3 is built from 13 residues. V lost 3 bases and J lost 4, with 12 bases in between. CDR3 sequence reads: CSVDGAGLYGYTF. CDR3 in DNA: TGCAGCGTTGACGGGGCGGGCCTCTATGGCTACACCTTC.

Many counts were recorded for this clonotype. The gene calls are TRBV5-1 and TRBJ1-1, with D possibly being TRBD1 (5 bases). CDR3 size: 13 residues. The germline V gene encodes CDR1 SGHRS and CDR2 YFSETQ. V was trimmed by 1 base and J by 3 bases, leaving 7 bases between them. CDR3 DNA sequence: TGCGCCAGCAGCTTGAAGACAGACACTGAAGCTTTCTTT. Its protein product is CASSLKTDTEAFF. Drawing the rest from reference TRBV5-1 and TRBJ1-1, the complete variable domain is KAGVTQTPRYLIKTRGQQVTLSCSPISGHRSVSWYQQTPGQGLQFLFEYFSETQRNKGNFPGRFSGRQFSNSRSEMNVSTLELGDSALYLCASSLKTDTEAFFGQGTRLTVV.

This clonotype was observed at least ten times. The chain employs TRBV7-8 and TRBJ2-2; D may be TRBD2 (5 bases). This CDR3 comprises 16 residues. Germline V gene data show CDR1 as SGHVS and CDR2 as FQNEAQ. V was cut by 2 bases and J by 4 bases, with 14 bases left in between. The CDR3 bases are TGTGCCAGCAGCTTAAGAGGGCAGTTTCCCACCGGGGAGCTGTTTTTT. Encoded protein: CASSLRGQFPTGELFF.

This clonotype has more than one count but fewer than ten. V and J are TRBV12-3 or TRBV12-4 and TRBJ2-1; possible D gene TRBD2, 5 bases. The CDR3 length is 18 residues. Trimming pared 5 bases from V and 3 bases from J, leaving 23 bases between. As DNA, the CDR3 is TGTGCCAGCAGTCCACCCCTGGACGGACTGACACTCTACAATGAGCAGTTCTTC. Its protein product is CASSPPLDGLTLYNEQFF.

Ten or more counts support this clonotype. The chain employs TRBV12-3 or TRBV12-4 and TRBJ1-2; D possibly corresponds to TRBD1 (5 bases). V gave up 6 bases and J gave up 4 bases, with 18 bases separating them. This CDR3 is 15 amino acids long. The CDR3 here is CASRSGQGEVYGYTF. The CDR3 nucleotides are TGTGCCAGCAGGTCAGGGCAGGGCGAGGTCTATGGCTACACCTTC.

This clonotype was counted many times. This rearrangement joins TRBV5-1 to TRBJ1-2; D is unresolved. CDR3 size: 15 residues. Germline assignment: CDR1 SGHRS and CDR2 YFSETQ. V was cut by 4 bases and J by 0 bases, with 13 bases left in between. The CDR3 protein is CASSLRPRPNYGYTF. The CDR3 coding sequence is TGCGCCAGCAGCCTTCGACCAAGACCTAACTATGGCTACACCTTC.

This clonotype was observed at least ten times. The chain has TRBV20-1 and TRBJ2-7; TRBD1 might be the D (5 bases). The V and J ends lost 6 bases and 1 base respectively, with 16 bases between them. Germline-derived CDR1 and CDR2 are DFQATT and SNEGSKA (reference sequence). This CDR3 is 14 amino acids long. CDR3 in amino acids: CSAPARANSYEQYF. DNA of the CDR3: TGCAGTGCCCCGGCCAGGGCAAATTCCTACGAGCAGTACTTC.

This clonotype occurred a few times. V usage is TRBV7-2 and J usage is TRBJ2-3; the D call may be TRBD1 or TRBD2 (5 bases each). Germline CDR1 SGHTA, CDR2 FQGNSA. Trimming took 5 bases from V and 8 from J, leaving 14 bases between them. The CDR3 runs to 13 residues. The CDR3 spells CASSEYPGTTQYF. The CDR3 bases are TGTGCCAGCAGCGAATACCCAGGGACTACGCAGTATTTT.

This clonotype has ten or more counts. The CDR3 sequence is CASGEGPNYEQYF. The CDR3 DNA sequence: TGTGCCAGCGGCGAGGGACCGAATTACGAGCAGTACTTC. The chain links TRBV6-1 to TRBJ2-7, with D tentatively TRBD1 or TRBD2 (5 bases each). Germline CDR1 reads MNHNS; CDR2 reads SASEGT. V was clipped by 8 bases and J by 4 bases, with 15 bases between them. The CDR3 spans 13 residues.

The table lists this clonotype with many counts. CDR3 nucleotides: TGTGCCAGCAGCTTGGGGAGGTCTGGAAACACCATATATTTT. This sequence encodes CASSLGRSGNTIYF. The chain is built from TRBV7-9 and TRBJ1-3; D call uncertain. Trimming removed 3 bases at V and 1 base at J, with 7 bases between. CDR1 is SEHNR and CDR2 is FQNEAQ in the germline V gene (reference sequence). CDR3 size: 14 residues.

This clonotype was counted ten times or more. The chain joins TRBV29-1 to TRBJ2-1, with D perhaps matching TRBD1 or TRBD2 (5 bases each). V was shortened by 6 bases and J by 5 bases, with 17 bases between the two germline ends. The CDR3 length is 14 residues. Germline CDR1 is SQVTM and CDR2 is ANQGSEA. CDR3 in DNA: TGCAGCGTGAGGGACCTGGGGCGCGACAATGAGCAGTTCTTC. It yields the protein CSVRDLGRDNEQFF.

This clonotype was found many times. This chain uses TRBV5-1 with TRBJ2-7; 9 bases are shared with TRBD1. Germline V gives CDR1 SGHRS, CDR2 YFSETQ. The length of the CDR3 is 13 residues. V trimming: 6 bases; J trimming: 2 bases; junction bases outside the gene matches: 3. The CDR3 DNA follows: TGCGCCAGCACTAGGGACAGGGCCTACGAGCAGTACTTC. Residues: CASTRDRAYEQYF.

This clonotype has ten or more counts. The genes are TRBV6-1 and TRBJ2-6; D is unclear. V lost 8 bases and J lost 4, with 12 bases in between. The CDR3 has 14 residues. Germline assignment: CDR1 MNHNS and CDR2 SASEGT. The CDR3 region is CASARSSGANVLTF. CDR3 coding DNA: TGTGCCAGCGCCCGATCCTCGGGGGCCAACGTCCTGACTTTC.